This TCR beta chain came from a study of shared clonotypes between healthy human individuals (dated by TCRdb to the early 2020s). About the study as a whole: A couple of women and three men aged 18 to 49 years were included in the cohort. Blood TCR repertoires of roughly 5 healthy adults were deeply sequenced to estimate repertoire size and the extent of clonotype sharing between individuals. Per donor, leukapheresis produced somewhere between about 0.85 and 9.5 billion PBMCs. Per donor, three plates each were used for CD4 naive and CD4 memory, two for CD8 naive, and one for CD8 memory. To increase sequencing depth and limit assay-specific biases, TCR repertoire library preparation and sequencing were carried out by different laboratories using diverse techniques.

Using the deep immunoSEQ assay, TCR CDR3 regions were amplified from genomic DNA by multiplex PCR. Genomic DNA extracted from each cell subset was distributed evenly over all wells of several immunoSEQ 96-well plates, and each plate served as one replicate. For sorted subsets, each replicate PCR was loaded with about 0.2 ug genomic DNA, equivalent to 25,000 to 35,000 T cell genomes. The purified libraries were quantified using a Qubit 3.0 fluorometer, sized with a Bioanalyzer 2100, and then quantified again using the KAPA Library Quantification kit. A separate single-read 150-cycle Illumina NextSeq 550 flow cell was used to sequence each immunoSEQ 96-well plate. As for the original processing: Because the immunoSEQ output held only junctional sequences and lacked quality scores, the filtering could not match the filtering applied to full-length reads. To assign V/J genes and CDR3, sequences were annotated using PyIR, a Python wrapper for IgBLAST v1.9, with IMGT germline references. Any read was removed if the V/J assignment was weak (E-value above 1e-6), the CDR3 was missing, or the read contained stop codons, out-of-frame junctions, or ambiguous translated residues. V3J clonotypes were defined as sequences sharing an identical inferred V gene, J gene, and CDR3 amino acid sequence. Percentage overlap between repertoires was computed as shared unique clonotypes divided by the size of the smaller repertoire. RTK rarefaction, the Chao1 estimator, and Recon v2.1 estimates of unobserved clonotypes were used to assess repertoire richness. Generation probabilities were computed with OLGA for all TCRbeta clonotypes obtained by the gDNA method from several donors. As stored in TCRdb, this immuneACCESS dataset retains in-frame rearrangements with V and J assigned. A fraction of the clones does not appear; measured against another copy, unresolved V genes explain less than half of the discrepancy, and the remainder lacks a known reason. V and J calls and clone size are copied from that table; D and trimming were computed from the DNA. This sample holds approximately 2.5 million clones; 80% to 95% were observed only once. In total, the top ten clones hold 0.36% of the sample.

Points on this clone: Its recognized antigen is unknown. No qualities accompany the bases; no much larger clone lies one base away.

Healthy HIV-negative adults with no recently reported acute infections or vaccinations were included as donors. Only Caucasian adults living in Nashville, Tennessee, USA were represented among the donors. CD4+ T cells were enriched through magnetic negative selection, after which naive cells were positively selected on CD45RA and the remaining negative fraction served as the memory subset. After blood collection by leukapheresis, PBMCs were isolated using Ficoll-Histopaque density gradient centrifugation and then cryopreserved in the vapor phase of liquid nitrogen. Purity and quantity of every magnetically sorted T cell population were checked by analytical flow cytometry. Each sorted fraction had its genomic DNA isolated and then quantified by UV absorbance on a Nanodrop 2000c. Via the germline V gene, CDR1 is KGHSH and CDR2 LQKENI. V ends up 2 bases short and J 0 bases short, with an unmatched junction base count of 4. The CDR3 runs 15 residues from the cysteine to the phenylalanine. Of all the DNA, just the CDR3 is kept, 45 bases in frame from base 1.

General conclusions and limits of the study: Because the study included only a small number of donors, the genetic and exposure-history diversity represented was limited. Around 5% of naive CD4, roughly 3.6% of naive CD8, roughly 2.4% of memory CD4, and about 0.4% of memory CD8 clonotypes were shared across four donors. Sampling was limited to blood, and TCR repertoires in tissue likely differ from TCR repertoires in blood. Incomplete sequencing was indicated by rarefaction of sorted-subset datasets, despite the large sequencing depth. Estimated clonotype richness was generally larger for naive than for memory subsets. Pairwise subsampling led to the expectation that sequencing depth would affect the degree of clonotype sharing among donors. Clonotypes shared by all four sorted-subset donors showed higher generation probabilities than non-shared clonotypes.

This sequence uses TRBV18 and TRBJ2-7, and TRBD2 matches 7 of the central bases. This TCR was sampled from a man aged 18 to 30 in good health. Some clones in this sample may be carry-over from other donors' samples. The sample consisted of naive CD4+ T cells from PBMCs. The sample's cell subset or site, from its label and the paper: CD45RA+ positively selected. The encoded CDR3 is CASSPIQRGSYEQYF. The DNA reads TGTGCCAGCTCACCAATCCAGCGGGGCTCCTACGAGCAGTACTTC.